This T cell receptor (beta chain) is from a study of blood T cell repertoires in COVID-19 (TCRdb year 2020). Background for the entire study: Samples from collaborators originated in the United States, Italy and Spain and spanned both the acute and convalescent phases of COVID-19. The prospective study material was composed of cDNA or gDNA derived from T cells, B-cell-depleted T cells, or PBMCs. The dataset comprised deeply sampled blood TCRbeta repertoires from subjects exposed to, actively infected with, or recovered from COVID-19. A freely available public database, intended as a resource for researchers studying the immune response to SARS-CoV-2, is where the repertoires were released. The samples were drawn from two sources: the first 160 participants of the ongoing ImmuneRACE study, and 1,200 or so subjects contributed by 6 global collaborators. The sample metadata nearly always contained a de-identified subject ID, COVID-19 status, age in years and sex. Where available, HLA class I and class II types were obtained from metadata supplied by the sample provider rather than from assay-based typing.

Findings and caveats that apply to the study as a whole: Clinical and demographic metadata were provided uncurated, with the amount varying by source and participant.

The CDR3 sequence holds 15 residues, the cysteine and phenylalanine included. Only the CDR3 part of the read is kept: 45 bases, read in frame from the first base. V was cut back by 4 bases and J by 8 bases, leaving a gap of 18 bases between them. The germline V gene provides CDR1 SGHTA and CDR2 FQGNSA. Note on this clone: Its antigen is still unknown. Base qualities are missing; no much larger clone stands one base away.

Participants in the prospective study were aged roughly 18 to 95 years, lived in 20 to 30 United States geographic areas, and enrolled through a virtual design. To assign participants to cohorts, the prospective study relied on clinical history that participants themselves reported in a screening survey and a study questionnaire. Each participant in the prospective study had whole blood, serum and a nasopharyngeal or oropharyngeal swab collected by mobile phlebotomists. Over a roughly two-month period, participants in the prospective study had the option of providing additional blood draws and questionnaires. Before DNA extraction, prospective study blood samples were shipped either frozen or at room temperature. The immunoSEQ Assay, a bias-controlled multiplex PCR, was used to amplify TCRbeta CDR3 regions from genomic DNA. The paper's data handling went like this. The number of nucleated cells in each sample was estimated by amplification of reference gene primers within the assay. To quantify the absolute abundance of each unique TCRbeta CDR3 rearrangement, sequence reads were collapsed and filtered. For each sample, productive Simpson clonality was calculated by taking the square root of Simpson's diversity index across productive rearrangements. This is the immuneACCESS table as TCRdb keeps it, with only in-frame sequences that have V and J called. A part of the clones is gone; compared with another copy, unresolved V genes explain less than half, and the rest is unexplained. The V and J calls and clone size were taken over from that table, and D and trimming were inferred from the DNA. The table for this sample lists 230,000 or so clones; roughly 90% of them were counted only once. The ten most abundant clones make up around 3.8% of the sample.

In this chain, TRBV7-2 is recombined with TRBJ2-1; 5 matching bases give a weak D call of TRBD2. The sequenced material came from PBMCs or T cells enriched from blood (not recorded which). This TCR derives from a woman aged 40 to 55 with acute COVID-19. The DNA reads TGTGCCAGCAGCTCCCGGGGATCCCTAGGTGATGAGCAGTTCTTC. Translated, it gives CASSSRGSLGDEQFF.